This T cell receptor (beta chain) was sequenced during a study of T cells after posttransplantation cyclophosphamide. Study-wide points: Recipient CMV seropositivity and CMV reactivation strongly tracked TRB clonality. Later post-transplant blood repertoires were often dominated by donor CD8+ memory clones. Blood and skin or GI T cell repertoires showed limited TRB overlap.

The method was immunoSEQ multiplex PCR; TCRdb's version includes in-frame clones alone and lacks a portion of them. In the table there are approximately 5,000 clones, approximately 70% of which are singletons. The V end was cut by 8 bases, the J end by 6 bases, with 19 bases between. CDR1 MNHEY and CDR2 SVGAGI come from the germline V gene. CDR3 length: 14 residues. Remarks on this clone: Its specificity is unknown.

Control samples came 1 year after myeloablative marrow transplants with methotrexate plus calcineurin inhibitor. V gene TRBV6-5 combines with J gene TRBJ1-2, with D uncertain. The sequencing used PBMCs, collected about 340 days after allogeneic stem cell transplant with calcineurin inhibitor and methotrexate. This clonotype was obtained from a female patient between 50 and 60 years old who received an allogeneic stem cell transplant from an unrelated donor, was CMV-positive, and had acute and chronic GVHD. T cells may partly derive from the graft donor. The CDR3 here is CASYRLGVFDGYTF. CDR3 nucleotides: TGTGCCAGCTACCGGTTGGGCGTATTTGATGGCTACACCTTC.